The subject of this entry is one T cell receptor beta chain. In the original processing: Amplification of reference gene primers provided the estimated nucleated cell counts. The data were produced by immunoSEQ multiplex PCR, yet TCRdb's version contains in-frame clones alone and is incomplete. Clone size and V and J calls were adopted from that table, with D and trimming inferred from the DNA. The table records approximately 110,000 clones, approximately 88% of them present only once. This CDR3 is built from 17 residues. Germline lookup yields CDR1 SGHNT and CDR2 YYREEE (reference sequence). V was clipped by 7 bases and J by 4 bases, with 21 bases between them. This specimen comes from a study of blood T cell repertoires in COVID-19. Study information: There were acute and convalescent COVID-19 samples, and they came from the United States, Italy and Spain. PBMCs, B-cell-depleted T cells, or T cells provided the cDNA or gDNA that made up the material.

J is TRBJ2-6 and V is TRBV5-4; possible D gene TRBD2, 6 bases. This TCR derives from a woman between 65 and 79 years old with acute or convalescent COVID-19. What was sequenced was peripheral blood. In nucleotides, the CDR3 is TGTGCCAGCCGCGCTTTTGGGGCGGGGAGGGGGGCCAACGTCCTGACTTTC. Translating gives CASRAFGAGRGANVLTF.